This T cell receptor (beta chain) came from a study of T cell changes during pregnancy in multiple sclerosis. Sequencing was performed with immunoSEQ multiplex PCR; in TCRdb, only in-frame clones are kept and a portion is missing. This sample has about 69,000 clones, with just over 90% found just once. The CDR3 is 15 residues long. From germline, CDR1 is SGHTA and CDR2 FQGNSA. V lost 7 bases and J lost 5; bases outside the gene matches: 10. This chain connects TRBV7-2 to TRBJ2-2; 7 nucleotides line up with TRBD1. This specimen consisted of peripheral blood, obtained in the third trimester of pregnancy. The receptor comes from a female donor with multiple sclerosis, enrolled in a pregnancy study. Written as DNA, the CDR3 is TGTGCCAGCACTCAGGGGCCAGGGGGTACCGGGGAGCTGTTTTTT. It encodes CASTQGPGGTGELFF.